The 32 T cell receptor beta chains reported below all come from one sample, sequenced in a study of blood T cell repertoires in COVID-19. Produced via immunoSEQ multiplex PCR; TCRdb's table is partial and in-frame only. The repertoire holds about 98,000 clones, around nine tenths seen once, with approximately 10% in the top ten. Sample: peripheral blood. These receptors all stem from a man in his forties or fifties with acute or convalescent COVID-19.

The chain uses TRBV7-9 and TRBJ1-2; D not resolved. Germline V gives CDR1 SEHNR, CDR2 FQNEAQ (reference sequence). CDR3 length: 14 residues. Trimming left V 2 bases short and J 3 bases short, with 10 bases between. The CDR3 bases are TGTGCCAGCAGCTTATCCAGCGGGGACTATGGCTACACCTTC. Translating gives CASSLSSGDYGYTF.

The chain uses TRBV10-3 and TRBJ1-1, with D unclear. The CDR3 is 15 amino acids. Trimming took off 0 bases at V and 4 bases at J, with 12 bases between the two ends. Germline-derived CDR1 and CDR2 are ENHRY and SYGVKD. CDR3 DNA sequence: TGTGCCATCAGTGAGTCGAGCGGATGGGGCACTGAAGCTTTCTTT. Its protein product is CAISESSGWGTEAFF.

The chain links TRBV24-1 to TRBJ2-1; possible D gene TRBD2, 5 bases. The CDR3 covers 11 residues. Per germline, CDR1 KGHDR and CDR2 SFDVKD. Trimming left V 9 bases short and J 5 bases short, with 7 bases between. The CDR3 loop is CATGRDNEQFF. CDR3 nucleotides: TGTGCCACCGGGCGGGACAATGAGCAGTTCTTC.

This chain connects TRBV12-5 to TRBJ2-1, with D possibly matching TRBD2 (5 bases). The V end was cut by 4 bases, the J end by 8 bases, with 21 bases between. Germline CDR1 reads LGHNT; CDR2 reads FRNRAP. The CDR3 is 16 amino acids. In DNA, the CDR3 is TGTGCTAGTGGTTATGCAATAGCGCTTTCCACCTATGAGCAGTTCTTC. It translates to CASGYAIALSTYEQFF.

The CDR3 protein is CASSLRGGTVKNADTQYF. DNA for the CDR3: TGTGCCAGCAGCTTACGGGGGGGGACAGTTAAGAATGCAGATACGCAGTATTTT. The V and J genes are TRBV11-2 and TRBJ2-3; weak D call: TRBD2 (8 bases). Germline V lookup: CDR1 SGHAT, CDR2 FQNNGV. This CDR3 region has 18 residues. With 2 bases removed from V and 4 bases from J, the gap between germline ends came to 22 bases.

Many counts were recorded for this clone. The V call is TRBV2, the J call TRBJ2-7; 8 bases are a match to TRBD2. CDR1 is SNHLY, CDR2 FYNNEI, per germline. CDR3 length equals 14 residues. After removal of 5 bases from V and 0 bases from J, the junction contained 3 bases not matched to a gene. The CDR3, as DNA: TGTGCCAGCAGTACGGGGACTAGCTCCTACGAGCAGTACTTC. It codes for CASSTGTSSYEQYF.

V usage is TRBV19 and J usage is TRBJ2-1; D ambiguous. This CDR3 region has 12 residues. The germline CDR1 and CDR2 sequences are LNHDA and SQIVND (reference sequence). V shed 4 bases and J shed 9 bases, with 10 bases lying between them. CDR3 sequence (DNA): TGTGCCAGTAGTACCGAGGTTAGTGAGCAGTTCTTC. Residues: CASSTEVSEQFF.

The chain employs TRBV4-1 and TRBJ1-3; TRBD1 agrees at 7 bases. CDR3 size: 14 residues. The ends lost 4 bases at V and 4 bases at J; junction bases unmatched: 4. Per germline, CDR1 MGHRA and CDR2 YSYEKL. The CDR3 spells CASSPQDRGNTIYF. The DNA for the CDR3 is TGCGCCAGCAGCCCCCAGGACAGGGGAAACACCATATATTTT.

The chain joins TRBV5-5 to TRBJ1-2; D is perhaps TRBD1 (5 bases). The CDR3 length is 16 residues. The V gene lost 4 bases and the J gene lost 2 bases, with 18 bases spanning the gap. Germline lookup yields CDR1 SGHKS and CDR2 YYEKEE (reference sequence). CDR3: CASSGPSGVRNYGYTF. CDR3 in DNA: TGTGCCAGCAGCGGTCCTTCGGGGGTAAGGAACTATGGCTACACCTTC.

The V and J genes are TRBV11-3 and TRBJ2-3; D gene uncertain. The CDR3 spans 16 residues. The ends were cut back, 1 base at V and 1 base at J, with 12 bases in the middle. Germline values: CDR1 SGHNT, CDR2 YENEEA. CDR3 protein: CASSLGPYSGTDTQYF. CDR3 DNA sequence: TGTGCCAGCAGCTTAGGTCCCTACAGTGGCACAGATACGCAGTATTTT.

The chain links TRBV5-4 to TRBJ2-2; maybe TRBD2 (6 bases). V lost 2 bases and J lost 3, with 11 bases in between. Germline V CDR1 and CDR2: SGHNT, YYREEE (reference sequence). The CDR3 length is 15 residues. The CDR3 protein is CASSLRDSHTGELFF. The CDR3 DNA sequence: TGTGCCAGCAGCTTAAGGGACTCCCACACCGGGGAGCTGTTTTTT.

This clone has a handful of counts. This chain joins TRBV5-1 and TRBJ1-2, with D hard to call. The V end lost 1 base, the J end lost 2 bases, and 6 bases lay between the germline ends. The CDR3 totals 13 residues. The germline V gene has CDR1 SGHRS and CDR2 YFSETQ. The CDR3 region is CASSLSRNYGYTF. The CDR3 DNA sequence: TGCGCCAGCAGCTTGAGCAGGAACTATGGCTACACCTTC.

The chain employs TRBV6-1 and TRBJ2-5, with a tentative D call TRBD1 (6 bases). V lost 4 bases and J 5 bases, leaving 17 bases between the germline ends. Germline V gene data show CDR1 as MNHNS and CDR2 as SASEGT. The CDR3 consists of 15 residues. The CDR3 here is CASSGAAGVRETQYF. In DNA, the CDR3 is TGTGCCAGCAGTGGAGCAGCAGGGGTTAGGGAGACCCAGTACTTC.

The chain uses TRBV2 and TRBJ1-2, with D perhaps TRBD1 (6 bases). CDR1 and CDR2 (germline): SNHLY, FYNNEI. Trimming took off 6 bases at V and 1 base at J, with 12 bases between the two ends. This CDR3 spans 14 amino acids. The DNA of the CDR3 is TGTGCCAGCAGCGTCGGACAGATTAACTATGGCTACACCTTC. It is translated as CASSVGQINYGYTF.

This clone was recorded once. V is TRBV5-1 and J is TRBJ2-1; 9 bases line up with TRBD2. Trimming cost V 4 bases and J 3 bases; bases outside gene matches: 8. The CDR3 consists of 16 residues. Germline CDR1 is SGHRS and CDR2 is YFSETQ. CDR3 bases: TGCGCCAGCAGCATCAGACTAGCGGAGTACTACAATGAGCAGTTCTTC. It encodes CASSIRLAEYYNEQFF.

The chain links TRBV6-2 or TRBV6-3 to TRBJ2-1; 13 bases agree with TRBD2. The CDR3 runs 15 residues. The germline gives CDR1 MNHEY, CDR2 SVGEGT. With V trimmed by 5 bases and J by 8 bases, 6 bases remained unmatched. CDR3 DNA: TGTGCCAGCAGTGACGGGACTAGCGGGATCTATGAGCAGTTCTTC. It yields the protein CASSDGTSGIYEQFF.

V is TRBV18 and J is TRBJ2-7, with 14 bases lining up with TRBD2. Unmatched junction bases numbered 8, after V lost 3 bases and J lost 4 bases. CDR1 is KGHSH, CDR2 LQKENI, per germline. The CDR3 runs 17 residues. The CDR3 is CASSPTSGRAGRYEQYF. The DNA of the CDR3 is TGTGCCAGCTCACCGACTAGCGGGAGGGCAGGTCGGTACGAGCAGTACTTC.

The rearrangement joins TRBV3-1 (or the pseudogene TRBV3-2) to TRBJ1-2; maybe TRBD1 (6 bases). Trimming shortened V by 11 bases and J by 2 bases, and 24 bases separated the two germline ends. The CDR3 consists of 16 residues. Germline assignment: CDR1 LGHDT and CDR2 YNNKEL (reference sequence). Here the CDR3 reads CASIGHETGTNYGYTF. CDR3 coding DNA: TGTGCCTCAATCGGACACGAGACAGGCACAAACTATGGCTACACCTTC.

The CDR3 loop is CASSEGRGRNQPQHF. DNA of the CDR3: TGTGCCAGCAGTGAGGGCAGGGGGCGAAATCAGCCCCAGCATTTT. This rearrangement joins TRBV6-1 to TRBJ1-5, with TRBD1 matching 8 bases. Germline V gives CDR1 MNHNS, CDR2 SASEGT. This CDR3 contains 15 residues. Trimming took 3 bases from V and 4 from J; bases not matched to a gene: 5.

The chain carries TRBV11-2 and TRBJ2-7; 9 bases match TRBD1. The V gene end was trimmed by 4 bases and the J gene end by 4 bases; junction bases not matched to a gene: 5. The CDR3 spans 14 residues. Germline CDR1 and CDR2: SGHAT and FQNNGV. The CDR3 bases are TGTGCCAGCAGCTGGGGGACAGGGAGGTACGAGCAGTACTTC. This codes for CASSWGTGRYEQYF.

The rearrangement joins TRBV24-1 to TRBJ2-3, with 8 bases that match TRBD1. Germline loops: CDR1 KGHDR, CDR2 SFDVKD. The CDR3 sequence is 13 residues long. V was clipped by 9 bases and J by 3 bases; unmatched bases: 4. CDR3 sequence (DNA): TGTGCCACCGAGGGACAGGTTACAGATACGCAGTATTTT. Its protein is CATEGQVTDTQYF.

The V and J genes are TRBV5-1 and TRBJ2-3; maybe TRBD1 (5 bases). The germline V and J ends were trimmed by 5 bases and 3 bases, with 7 bases remaining between them. The length of the CDR3 is 12 residues. In germline, CDR1 is SGHRS, CDR2 YFSETQ. CDR3 sequence reads: CASRGVTDTQYF. The CDR3 nucleotides are TGCGCCAGCAGAGGGGTGACAGATACGCAGTATTTT.

The V and J genes are TRBV13 and TRBJ1-1, with TRBD1 matching over 12 bases. CDR3 length: 16 residues. In germline, CDR1 is PRHDT, CDR2 FYEKMQ (reference sequence). The junction had 8 bases not matched to a gene; V was cut back by 5 bases and J by 4 bases. The CDR3 loop reads CASSVRDRGRFTEAFF. CDR3 bases: TGTGCCAGCAGCGTCCGGGACAGGGGGCGCTTCACTGAAGCTTTCTTT. Supplemented by reference TRBV13 and TRBJ1-1, the full variable domain reads AAGVIQSPRHLIKEKRETATLKCYPIPRHDTVYWYQQGPGQDPQFLISFYEKMQSDKGSIPDRFSAQQFSDYHSELNMSSLELGDSALYFCASSVRDRGRFTEAFFGQGTRLTVV.

V is TRBV19 and J is TRBJ1-5; 8 nucleotides agree with TRBD1. Looked up from germline, CDR1 is LNHDA and CDR2 is SQIVND (reference sequence). The ends lost 4 bases at V and 2 bases at J; junction bases unmatched: 7. The CDR3 has 16 residues. The CDR3 DNA reads as TGTGCCAGTAGTAGGACAGGGAGAGCGGGCAATCAGCCCCAGCATTTT. Its protein is CASSRTGRAGNQPQHF.

The V and J genes are TRBV29-1 and TRBJ1-1; D is uncertain. Per germline, CDR1 SQVTM and CDR2 ANQGSEA. The V gene lost 0 bases and the J gene lost 10 bases, with 9 bases spanning the gap. This CDR3 is 11 amino acids long. The CDR3 DNA sequence: TGCAGCGTTGAAGATGGGCGGGTAGCTTTCTTT. This encodes CSVEDGRVAFF.

V and J are TRBV9 and TRBJ1-1, with unresolved D. This CDR3 has 14 residues. The V and J ends lost 2 bases and 1 base respectively, with 9 bases between them. CDR1 SGDLS and CDR2 YYNGEE come from the germline V gene. CDR3 nucleotide sequence: TGTGCCAGCAGCGTCAGGTATCAGAACACTGAAGCTTTCTTT. This codes for CASSVRYQNTEAFF.

In this sample, this clone turned up once. V and J are TRBV5-6 and TRBJ1-3; TRBD1 agrees at 7 bases. J gave up 5 bases and V 0 bases, and 5 bases lay outside the gene matches. This CDR3 has 15 amino acids. Germline values: CDR1 SGHDT, CDR2 YYEEEE. The CDR3 DNA sequence: TGTGCCAGCAGCTTGGGTGCAGGGGGTAGAAACACCATATATTTT. Protein sequence: CASSLGAGGRNTIYF.

In its sample, this clone was seen a few times. The chain is built from TRBV19 and TRBJ1-2; 8 bases match TRBD1. With 10 bases clipped from V and 6 bases from J, the junction kept 7 bases outside the gene matches. Germline V lookup: CDR1 LNHDA, CDR2 SQIVND (reference sequence). There are 12 residues in the CDR3. The CDR3 sequence is CAISDRVNGYTF. Written as DNA, the CDR3 is TGTGCCATCTCGGACAGGGTCAATGGCTACACCTTC.

The chain carries TRBV6-4 and TRBJ1-5, with D possibly TRBD1 on 6 matching bases. Trimming left V 5 bases short and J 2 bases short, with 22 bases between. CDR3 length: 18 residues. Germline CDR1 is MRHNA and CDR2 is SNTAGT. The CDR3 here is CASSSAALLPGGNQPQHF. CDR3 DNA sequence: TGTGCCAGCAGTTCCGCGGCCCTCCTTCCAGGGGGCAATCAGCCCCAGCATTTT.

The chain joins TRBV6-2 or TRBV6-3 to TRBJ2-5; D might be TRBD2 (6 bases). Germline-derived CDR1 and CDR2 are MNHEY and SVGEGT. The CDR3 is 15 residues long. V shed 2 bases and J shed 7 bases, with 17 bases lying between them. CDR3 nucleotides: TGTGCCAGCAGTTACCTCGCGGCGGGGAAGAGGACCCAGTACTTC. This sequence encodes CASSYLAAGKRTQYF.

V usage is TRBV18 and J usage is TRBJ1-1; maybe TRBD1 (6 bases). Per germline, CDR1 KGHSH and CDR2 LQKENI. V was cut by 2 bases and J by 5 bases, with 12 bases left in between. The CDR3 totals 14 residues. The CDR3 nucleotides are TGTGCCAGCTCACCAATTGAAGGGGGAACTGAAGCTTTCTTT. Protein sequence: CASSPIEGGTEAFF.

V is TRBV12-3 or TRBV12-4 and J is TRBJ1-2; D perhaps matches TRBD1 (6 bases). The CDR3 extends over 13 amino acids. With 6 bases removed from V and 5 bases from J, the gap between germline ends came to 13 bases. The CDR3 spells CASRPDSLYGYTF. CDR3 DNA sequence: TGTGCCAGCAGACCGGACAGTTTATATGGCTACACCTTC.